This is a list of T cell receptor beta chains from one sample in a study of CD8+ T cells in alopecia areata. Using immunoSEQ multiplex PCR, the repertoire was profiled, and TCRdb retains in-frame clones only, with some absent. The sample consists of about 190,000 clones, about 60% of them appearing once. The sequencing used CD4+ T cells sorted from blood, collected at week 4, from a patient treated with tofacitinib. These receptors originate from a human donor with alopecia areata. Both conserved end residues are part of each CDR3. The order of the fields is V gene, D gene, clone size, J gene, CDR3 protein, CDR3 DNA. D genes are given only for firm matches. Size values are once, few and many counts, or a class for expanded clones, and some rows have none.

V: TRBV7-2; D: NA; size: NA; J: TRBJ1-1; CDR3: CASSRGQPALNTEAFF; DNA: TGTGCCAGCAGCAGAGGACAACCGGCGTTGAACACTGAAGCTTTCTTT
V: TRBV29-1; D: TRBD1; size: NA; J: TRBJ2-1; CDR3: CSVDRGGPYNEQFF; DNA: TGCAGCGTAGACAGGGGGGGACCCTACAATGAGCAGTTCTTC
V: TRBV9; D: NA; size: NA; J: TRBJ1-1; CDR3: CASSPRQEANTEAFF; DNA: TGTGCCAGCAGCCCGAGACAGGAGGCGAACACTGAAGCTTTCTTT
V: TRBV30; D: NA; size: NA; J: TRBJ2-1; CDR3: CAWSRMSGGSYNEQFF; DNA: TGTGCCTGGAGCCGGATGTCGGGTGGCTCCTACAATGAGCAGTTCTTC
V: TRBV29-1; D: NA; size: few; J: TRBJ1-1; CDR3: CSVSEDRNTEAFF; DNA: TGCAGCGTCTCAGAGGATCGTAACACTGAAGCTTTCTTT
V: TRBV28; D: NA; size: NA; J: TRBJ1-4; CDR3: CASLSVGGDEKLFF; DNA: TGTGCCAGCCTTTCTGTGGGGGGCGATGAAAAACTGTTTTTT
V: TRBV30; D: NA; size: NA; J: TRBJ2-2; CDR3: CAWSGANTGELFF; DNA: TGTGCCTGGAGTGGGGCGAACACCGGGGAGCTGTTTTTT
V: TRBV30; D: NA; size: NA; J: TRBJ1-4; CDR3: CACLKTTGPEKLFF; DNA: TGTGCCTGTCTCAAGACTACAGGACCCGAAAAACTGTTTTTT
V: TRBV29-1; D: TRBD1; size: few; J: TRBJ1-2; CDR3: CSVPGTDGYTF; DNA: TGCAGCGTCCCCGGGACAGATGGCTACACCTTC
V: TRBV29-1; D: TRBD1; size: few; J: TRBJ2-6; CDR3: CSVPGQMSSGANVLTF; DNA: TGCAGCGTCCCGGGACAGATGAGCTCTGGGGCCAACGTCCTGACTTTC
V: TRBV7-2; D: TRBD1; size: NA; J: TRBJ1-2; CDR3: CASSLDRGPIGYTF; DNA: TGTGCCAGCAGCCTCGACAGGGGGCCGATTGGCTACACCTTC
V: TRBV27; D: TRBD1; size: NA; J: TRBJ2-7; CDR3: CASSPLGTAYEQYF; DNA: TGTGCCAGCAGTCCCCTGGGGACAGCCTACGAGCAGTACTTC
V: TRBV2; D: TRBD2; size: NA; J: TRBJ2-2; CDR3: CASKGVSGATGELFF; DNA: TGTGCCAGCAAAGGGGTTAGCGGGGCCACCGGGGAGCTGTTTTTT
V: TRBV30; D: NA; size: NA; J: TRBJ2-7; CDR3: CAWSALSFGTASYEQYF; DNA: TGTGCCTGGAGCGCCTTGTCTTTTGGGACGGCGTCCTACGAGCAGTACTTC
V: TRBV29-1; D: TRBD2; size: NA; J: TRBJ2-3; CDR3: CSATSGGATDTQYF; DNA: TGCAGCGCAACTAGCGGGGGGGCCACAGATACGCAGTATTTT
V: TRBV4-2; D: NA; size: NA; J: TRBJ2-4; CDR3: CASSQESGLAKNIQYF; DNA: TGTGCCAGCAGCCAGGAAAGCGGGCTAGCCAAAAACATTCAGTACTTC
V: TRBV30; D: NA; size: NA; J: TRBJ2-1; CDR3: CARSEYSYNEQFF; DNA: TGTGCCCGTAGCGAGTACTCCTACAATGAGCAGTTCTTC
V: TRBV2; D: NA; size: NA; J: TRBJ2-5; CDR3: CASVSRQETQYF; DNA: TGTGCCAGCGTTTCCAGGCAAGAGACCCAGTACTTC
V: TRBV27; D: NA; size: NA; J: TRBJ2-2; CDR3: CASSHQYRQPNTGELFF; DNA: TGTGCCAGCAGCCATCAATACCGACAGCCGAACACCGGGGAGCTGTTTTTT
V: TRBV7-2; D: NA; size: few; J: TRBJ2-5; CDR3: CASSPGTGLVVETQYF; DNA: TGTGCCAGCAGCCCGGGGACCGGACTCGTCGTGGAGACCCAGTACTTC
V: TRBV4-1; D: TRBD2; size: NA; J: TRBJ2-5; CDR3: CASSQDWVAGGQETQYF; DNA: TGCGCCAGCAGCCAAGATTGGGTAGCGGGAGGCCAAGAGACCCAGTACTTC
V: TRBV5-1; D: NA; size: NA; J: TRBJ2-1; CDR3: CASRMDGERYNEQFF; DNA: TGCGCCAGCAGAATGGATGGCGAGCGCTACAATGAGCAGTTCTTC
V: TRBV4-3; D: NA; size: NA; J: TRBJ2-2; CDR3: CASSQVSGANTGELFF; DNA: TGCGCCAGCAGCCAAGTTTCGGGGGCCAACACCGGGGAGCTGTTTTTT